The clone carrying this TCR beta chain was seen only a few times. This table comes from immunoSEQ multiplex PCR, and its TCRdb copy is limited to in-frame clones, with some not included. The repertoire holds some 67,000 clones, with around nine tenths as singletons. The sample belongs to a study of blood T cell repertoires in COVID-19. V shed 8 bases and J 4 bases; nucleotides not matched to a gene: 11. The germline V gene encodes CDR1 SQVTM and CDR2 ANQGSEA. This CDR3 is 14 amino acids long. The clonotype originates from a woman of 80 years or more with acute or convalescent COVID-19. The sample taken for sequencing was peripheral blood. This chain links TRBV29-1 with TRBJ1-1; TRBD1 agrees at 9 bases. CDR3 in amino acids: CSTIHRGRSTEAFF. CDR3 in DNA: TGCAGCACCATTCACAGGGGGCGAAGCACTGAAGCTTTCTTT.